These T cell receptor beta chains were read from a single sample in a study of shared clonotypes between healthy human individuals. The assay was immunoSEQ multiplex PCR, and TCRdb's table has in-frame clones only and misses some. This table has around 2.1 million clones, approximately 94% appearing once. Sequenced: naive CD8+ T cells from PBMCs. All receptors come from a man younger than 35 in good health. Some clones in this sample may be carry-over from other donors' samples. CDR3s include the opening cysteine and the closing phenylalanine or tryptophan.

V	J	CDR3
TRBV5-4	TRBJ2-3	CASSIRREMFDTQYF
TRBV15	TRBJ1-5	CATSSDLAGVSNQPQHF
TRBV7-6	TRBJ2-3	CASSPGIPGTDTQYF
TRBV10-3	TRBJ2-7	CAIIDEGRPYEQYF
TRBV5-8	TRBJ1-4	CASSPIDRVGREKLFF
TRBV27	TRBJ2-2	CASRLGPGGEGGELFF
TRBV19	TRBJ1-2	CASSETANYGYTF
TRBV29-1	TRBJ2-7	CSVGGGTTYEQYF
TRBV4-3	TRBJ2-7	CASSQARLTGGGEQYF
TRBV4-1	TRBJ2-1	CASSQALAGAPYNEQFF
TRBV7-3	TRBJ1-2	CASSLSARDHGSYTF
TRBV15	TRBJ1-2	CATSSRKGTAYGYTF
TRBV4-3	TRBJ1-1	CASSLHGPGRGGTEAFF
TRBV27	TRBJ1-3	CASSSPGRGNTIYF
TRBV11-1	TRBJ2-1	CASSLAPSSYNEQFF
TRBV13	TRBJ2-2	CASSSKNQGLGTGELFF
TRBV4-2	TRBJ2-1	CASSQTSGTSGRTVGNEQFF
TRBV12-5	TRBJ2-3	CASGTGRRRDALADTQYF
TRBV28	TRBJ1-1	CASSSIGGIRTTEAFF
TRBV19	TRBJ1-1	CASSARPRGDTEAFF
TRBV7-9	TRBJ2-2	CASSPASGTANTGELFF
TRBV2	TRBJ2-1	CASSESGGRVYNEQFF
TRBV9	TRBJ2-1	CASSVSGNPYNEQFF
TRBV5-6	TRBJ1-2	CASSFTANGYTF
TRBV5-5	TRBJ2-4	CASSLDSHGQGAFIQYF
TRBV4-1	TRBJ2-5	CASSQERGAGVSETQYF
TRBV15	TRBJ2-4	CATSRDLAGGLLAKNIQYF
TRBV12-5	TRBJ2-3	CASGPTGVAGMEEDTQYF
TRBV6-1	TRBJ1-1	CASVGTGDRGTEAFF
TRBV27	TRBJ2-5	CASKGPVFETQYF
TRBV13	TRBJ1-2	CASSTGTGKGYTF
TRBV12-5	TRBJ2-1	CASGSGLGYNEQFF
TRBV13	TRBJ2-3	CASRGRASTDTQYF
TRBV6-5	TRBJ1-3	CASSYSRTGPGNTIYF
TRBV5-6	TRBJ2-5	CASSSDGGLQETQYF
TRBV30	TRBJ1-2	CAWSDGRGGGYGYTF
TRBV7-2	TRBJ2-2	CASSGPLALLAELFF
TRBV9	TRBJ2-2	CASSVNTGQRTNTGELFF
TRBV5-6	TRBJ2-1	CASSNSSGNEQFF
TRBV7-6	.	CASSLGSRAYEQYF
TRBV27	TRBJ1-3	CASSPTGPGNTIYF
TRBV29-1	TRBJ2-1	CSVELADFSYNEQFF
TRBV4-2	TRBJ1-5	CASSIGTENSNQPQHF